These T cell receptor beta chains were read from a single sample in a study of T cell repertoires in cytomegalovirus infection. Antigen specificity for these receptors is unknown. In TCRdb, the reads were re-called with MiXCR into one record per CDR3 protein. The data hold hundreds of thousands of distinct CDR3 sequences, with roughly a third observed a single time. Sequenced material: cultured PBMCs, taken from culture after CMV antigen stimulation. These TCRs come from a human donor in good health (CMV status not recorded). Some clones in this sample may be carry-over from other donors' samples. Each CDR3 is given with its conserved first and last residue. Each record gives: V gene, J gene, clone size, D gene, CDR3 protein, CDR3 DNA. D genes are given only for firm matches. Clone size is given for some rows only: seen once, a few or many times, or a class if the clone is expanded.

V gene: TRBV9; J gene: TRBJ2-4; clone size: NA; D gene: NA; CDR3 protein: CASSVEGRSDIQYF; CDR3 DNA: TGTGCCAGCAGCGTAGAGGGGAGGTCTGACATTCAGTACTTC
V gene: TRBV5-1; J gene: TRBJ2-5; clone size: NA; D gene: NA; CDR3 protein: CASSQAEPGPVAETQYF; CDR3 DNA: TGCGCCAGCAGCCAAGCAGAGCCCGGCCCAGTGGCAGAGACCCAGTACTTC
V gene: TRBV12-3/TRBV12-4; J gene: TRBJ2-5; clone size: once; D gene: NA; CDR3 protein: CASSAEAGGSQETQYF; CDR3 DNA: TGTGCCAGCAGTGCCGAGGCGGGCGGGTCCCAAGAGACCCAGTACTTC
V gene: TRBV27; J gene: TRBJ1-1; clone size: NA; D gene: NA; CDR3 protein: CASSFGISNTEAFF; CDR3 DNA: TGTGCCAGCAGTTTTGGGATCTCGAACACTGAAGCTTTCTTT
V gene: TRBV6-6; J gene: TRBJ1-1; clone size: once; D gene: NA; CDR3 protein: CASRVVQMNTEAFF; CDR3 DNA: TGTGCCAGCAGAGTGGTACAGATGAACACTGAAGCTTTCTTT
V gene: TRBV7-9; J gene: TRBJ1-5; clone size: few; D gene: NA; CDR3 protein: CASSLLGDGNQPQHF; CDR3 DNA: TGTGCCAGCAGCTTATTGGGGGACGGCAATCAGCCCCAGCATTTT
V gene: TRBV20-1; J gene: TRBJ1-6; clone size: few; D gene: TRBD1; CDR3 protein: CSADRGSYNSPLHF; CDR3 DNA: TGCAGTGCGGACAGGGGCAGTTATAATTCACCCCTCCACTTT
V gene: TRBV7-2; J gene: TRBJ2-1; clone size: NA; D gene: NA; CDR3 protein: CASSLGPSGGTYNEQFF; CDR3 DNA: TGTGCCAGCAGCTTAGGTCCCTCCGGGGGCACCTACAATGAGCAGTTCTTC
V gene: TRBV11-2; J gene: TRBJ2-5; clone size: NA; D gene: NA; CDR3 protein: CASSQGDSRETQYF; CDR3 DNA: TGTGCCAGCAGCCAGGGGGACTCGAGGGAGACCCAGTACTTC
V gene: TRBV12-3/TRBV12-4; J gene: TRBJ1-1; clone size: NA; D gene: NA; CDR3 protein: CASNVRPDTEAFF; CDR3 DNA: TGTGCCAGCAACGTCAGACCCGACACTGAAGCTTTCTTT
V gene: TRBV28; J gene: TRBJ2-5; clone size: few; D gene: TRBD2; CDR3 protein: CASSPLRLAGGQETQYF; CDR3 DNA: TGTGCCAGCAGTCCCCTCCGACTAGCGGGGGGTCAAGAGACCCAGTACTTC
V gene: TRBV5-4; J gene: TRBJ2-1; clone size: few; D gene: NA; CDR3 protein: CASSLRALNNGEQFF; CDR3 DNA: TGTGCCAGCAGCTTGAGGGCACTAAACAATGGAGAGCAGTTCTTC
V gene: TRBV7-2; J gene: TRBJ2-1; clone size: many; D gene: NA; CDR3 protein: CASSLASAGAYNEQFF; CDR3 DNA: TGTGCCAGCAGCTTAGCGTCGGCCGGGGCCTACAATGAGCAGTTCTTC
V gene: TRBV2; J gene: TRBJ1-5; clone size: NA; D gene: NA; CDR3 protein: CASSEALSPLRGGQPQHF; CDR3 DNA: TGTGCCAGCAGTGAAGCCCTAAGCCCCCTAAGGGGCGGGCAGCCCCAGCATTTT
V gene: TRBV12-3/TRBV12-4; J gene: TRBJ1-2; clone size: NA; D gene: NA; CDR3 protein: CASSLVPREGRGYTF; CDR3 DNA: TGTGCCAGCAGTTTAGTTCCCAGGGAGGGACGAGGCTACACCTTC
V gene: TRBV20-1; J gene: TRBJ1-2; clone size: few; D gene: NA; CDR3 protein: CSASVSSWDYGYTF; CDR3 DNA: TGCAGTGCTAGTGTCTCATCATGGGACTATGGCTACACCTTC
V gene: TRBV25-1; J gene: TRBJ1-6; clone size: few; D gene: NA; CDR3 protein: CASSVTEAAPLHF; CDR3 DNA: TGTGCCAGCAGTGTCACAGAGGCTGCACCCCTCCACTTT
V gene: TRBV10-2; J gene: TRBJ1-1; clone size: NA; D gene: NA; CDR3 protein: CASRDKGWTEAFF; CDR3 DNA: TGCGCCAGCAGAGATAAGGGATGGACTGAAGCTTTCTTT
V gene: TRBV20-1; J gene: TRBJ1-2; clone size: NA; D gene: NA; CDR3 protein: CSAGTPLLRGYTF; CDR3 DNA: TGCAGTGCTGGGACACCCCTTCTCCGGGGCTACACCTTC
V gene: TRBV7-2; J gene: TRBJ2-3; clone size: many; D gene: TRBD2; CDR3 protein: CASSSGNPDTQYF; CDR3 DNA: TGTGCCAGCAGTAGCGGGAATCCAGATACGCAGTATTTT
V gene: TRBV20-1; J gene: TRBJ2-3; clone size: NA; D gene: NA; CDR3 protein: CSASRRDRVGDTQYF; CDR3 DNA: TGCAGTGCTAGCCGGCGGGACCGGGTTGGTGATACGCAGTATTTT
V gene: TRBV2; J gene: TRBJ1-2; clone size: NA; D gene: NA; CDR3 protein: CAGLRGNYGYTF; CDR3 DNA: TGTGCCGGTCTCCGGGGTAACTATGGCTACACCTTC
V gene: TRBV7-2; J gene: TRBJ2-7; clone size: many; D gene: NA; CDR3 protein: CASSLGAFYEQYF; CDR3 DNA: TGTGCCAGCAGCTTAGGAGCCTTCTACGAGCAGTACTTC
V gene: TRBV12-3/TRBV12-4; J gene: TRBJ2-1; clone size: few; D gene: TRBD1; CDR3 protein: CASSGQGRGSYNEQFF; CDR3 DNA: TGTGCCAGCAGTGGACAGGGAAGGGGCTCCTACAATGAGCAGTTCTTC
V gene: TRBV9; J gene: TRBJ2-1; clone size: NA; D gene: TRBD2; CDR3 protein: CASSALAGGNSNEQFF; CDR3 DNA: TGTGCCAGCAGCGCCCTAGCGGGAGGTAACAGCAATGAGCAGTTCTTC
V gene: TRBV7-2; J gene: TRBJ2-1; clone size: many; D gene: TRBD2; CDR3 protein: CASSPPSGIYNEQFF; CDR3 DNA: TGTGCCAGCAGCCCACCTAGCGGGATCTACAATGAGCAGTTCTTC
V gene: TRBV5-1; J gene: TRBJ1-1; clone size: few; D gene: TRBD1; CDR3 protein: CASSWDRGGEAFF; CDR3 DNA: TGCGCCAGCAGCTGGGACAGGGGGGGAGAAGCTTTCTTT
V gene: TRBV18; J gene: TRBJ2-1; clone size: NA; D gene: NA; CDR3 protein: CASSPLNARTTYNEQFF; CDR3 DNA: TGTGCCAGCTCACCACTAAACGCCCGGACTACCTACAATGAGCAGTTCTTC
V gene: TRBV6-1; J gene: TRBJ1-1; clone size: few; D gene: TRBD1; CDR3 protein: CASSLTTGGWNTEAFF; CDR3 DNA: TGTGCCAGCAGTCTAACTACAGGGGGCTGGAACACTGAAGCTTTCTTT
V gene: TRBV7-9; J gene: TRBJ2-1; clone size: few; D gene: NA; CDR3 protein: CASSLARGVKWEQFF; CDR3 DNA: TGTGCCAGCAGCTTAGCGCGGGGCGTTAAATGGGAGCAGTTCTTC
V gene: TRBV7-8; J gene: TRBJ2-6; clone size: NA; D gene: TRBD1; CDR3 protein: CASSLAAFRPGQGPSGANVLTF; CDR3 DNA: TGTGCCAGCAGCTTAGCCGCCTTTCGACCGGGACAGGGGCCCTCTGGGGCCAACGTCCTGACTTTC
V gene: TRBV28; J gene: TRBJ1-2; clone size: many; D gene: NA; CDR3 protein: CASSIGDRDYGYTF; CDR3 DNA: TGTGCCAGCAGTATAGGGGATCGCGACTATGGCTACACCTTC
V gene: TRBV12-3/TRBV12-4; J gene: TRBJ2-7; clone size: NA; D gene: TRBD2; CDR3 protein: CASSSLADAYEQYF; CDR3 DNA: TGTGCCAGCAGCTCACTAGCGGATGCCTACGAGCAGTACTTC
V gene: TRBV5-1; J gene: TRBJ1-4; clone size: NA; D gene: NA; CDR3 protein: CASSLAGAPRTEKLFF; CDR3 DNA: TGCGCCAGCAGCTTGGCCGGGGCACCACGGACGGAAAAACTGTTTTTT
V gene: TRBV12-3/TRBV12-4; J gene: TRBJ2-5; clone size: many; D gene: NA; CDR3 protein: CASSSTEETQYF; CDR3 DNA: TGTGCCAGCAGTTCGACAGAAGAGACCCAGTACTTC
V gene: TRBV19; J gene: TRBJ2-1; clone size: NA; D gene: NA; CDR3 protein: CASSPGQIISYNEQFF; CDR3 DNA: TGTGCCAGTAGTCCCGGGCAGATCATCTCCTACAATGAGCAGTTCTTC
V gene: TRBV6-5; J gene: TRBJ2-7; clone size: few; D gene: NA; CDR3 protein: CASFDGPAPLEQYF; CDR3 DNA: TGTGCCTCCTTCGACGGACCCGCACCGCTCGAGCAGTACTTC
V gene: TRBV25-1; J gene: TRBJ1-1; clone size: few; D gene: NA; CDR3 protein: CASRATEAFF; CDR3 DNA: TGTGCCAGCAGAGCCACTGAAGCTTTCTTT
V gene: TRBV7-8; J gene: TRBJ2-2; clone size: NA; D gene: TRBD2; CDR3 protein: CASSRSGLNTGELFF; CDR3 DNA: TGTGCCAGCAGCAGGTCGGGACTAAACACCGGGGAGCTGTTTTTT
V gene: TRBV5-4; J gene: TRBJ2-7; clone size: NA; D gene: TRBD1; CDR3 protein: CASSMGQARYEQYF; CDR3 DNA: TGTGCCAGCAGCATGGGACAGGCGCGGTACGAGCAGTACTTC
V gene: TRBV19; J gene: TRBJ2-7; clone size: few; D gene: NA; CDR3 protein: CASSTSWGNSYEQYF; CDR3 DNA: TGTGCCAGTAGTACCTCATGGGGCAATTCCTACGAGCAGTACTTC
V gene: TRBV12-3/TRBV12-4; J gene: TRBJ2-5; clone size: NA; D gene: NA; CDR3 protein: CASNPWGTPRKTQYF; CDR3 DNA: TGTGCCAGCAACCCTTGGGGGACCCCGCGAAAGACCCAGTACTTC
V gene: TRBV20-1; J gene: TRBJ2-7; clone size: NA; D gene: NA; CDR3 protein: CSASAATSYEQYF; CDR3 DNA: TGCAGTGCTAGCGCGGCTACCTCCTACGAGCAGTACTTC
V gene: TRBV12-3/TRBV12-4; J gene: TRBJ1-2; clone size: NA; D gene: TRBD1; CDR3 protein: CASRLQGASGYTF; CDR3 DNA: TGTGCCAGCAGGCTGCAGGGGGCGAGTGGCTACACCTTC
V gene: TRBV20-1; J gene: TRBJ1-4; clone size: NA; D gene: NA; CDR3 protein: CSASQGREKLFF; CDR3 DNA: TGCAGTGCTAGCCAGGGGAGGGAAAAACTGTTTTTT
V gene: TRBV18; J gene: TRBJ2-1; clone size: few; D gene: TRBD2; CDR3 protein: CASSPRTSGRTIRNEQFF; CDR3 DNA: TGTGCCAGCTCACCAAGGACTAGCGGGAGGACTATTCGGAATGAGCAGTTCTTC
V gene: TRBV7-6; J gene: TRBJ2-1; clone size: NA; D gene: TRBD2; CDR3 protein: CASSSGAGGAYNGQFF; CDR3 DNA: TGTGCCAGCAGCTCCGGTGCCGGGGGGGCCTACAATGGGCAGTTCTTC
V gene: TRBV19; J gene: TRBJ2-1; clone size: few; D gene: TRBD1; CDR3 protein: CASSPQTGTGARDEQFF; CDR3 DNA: TGTGCCAGTAGTCCCCAAACCGGGACAGGGGCAAGGGATGAGCAGTTCTTC
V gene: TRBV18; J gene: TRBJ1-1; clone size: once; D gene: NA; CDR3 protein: CASSPRDDEAFF; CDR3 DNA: TGTGCCAGCTCACCTAGGGACGATGAAGCTTTCTTT
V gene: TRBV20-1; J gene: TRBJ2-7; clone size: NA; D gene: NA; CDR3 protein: CSARDEAGWEQYF; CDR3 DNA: TGCAGTGCTAGAGATGAGGCAGGGTGGGAGCAGTACTTC
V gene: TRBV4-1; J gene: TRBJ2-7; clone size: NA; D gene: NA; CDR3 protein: CASSQVWQETYEQYF; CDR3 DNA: TGCGCCAGCAGCCAAGTATGGCAGGAAACCTACGAGCAGTACTTC
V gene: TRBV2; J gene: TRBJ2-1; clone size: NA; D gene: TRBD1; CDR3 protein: CASRETGPAEQFF; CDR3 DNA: TGTGCCAGCAGGGAGACAGGGCCCGCTGAGCAGTTCTTC
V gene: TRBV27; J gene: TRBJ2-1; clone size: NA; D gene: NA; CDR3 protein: CASSSKRTSYNEQFF; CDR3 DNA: TGTGCCAGCAGCTCTAAGCGAACCTCCTACAATGAGCAGTTCTTC
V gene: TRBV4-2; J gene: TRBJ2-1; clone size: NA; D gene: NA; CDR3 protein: CASSQNLGFDEQFF; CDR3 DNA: TGTGCCAGCAGCCAAAACCTGGGATTCGATGAGCAGTTCTTC